This TCR beta chain appears in the sequencing data of a study of blood T cell repertoires in COVID-19. Turning to the study itself: The samples span acute and convalescent COVID-19 from the United States, Italy and Spain. The cDNA or gDNA used as material had been derived from T cells, B-cell-depleted T cells, or PBMCs.

This clone was seen once. As handled by the study authors: Nucleated cell number was recorded as an estimate derived from reference gene primer amplification. This table comes from immunoSEQ multiplex PCR, and its TCRdb copy is limited to in-frame clones, with some not included. V, J and clone size reflect that table, while D and trimming were determined from the DNA. This sample has over 300,000 clones, with about 90% found just once. Germline CDR1 is MNHEY and CDR2 is SVGAGI. The CDR3 is made up of 15 amino acids. The germline V and J ends were trimmed by 5 bases and 8 bases, with 21 bases remaining between them.

This TCR was recovered from a man younger than 35 who had recovered from COVID-19. The sample consisted of peripheral blood. The rearrangement joins TRBV6-5 to TRBJ1-1; possibly TRBD1 for D (5 bases). The CDR3 loop is CASSPGYGTLQEAFF. Written as DNA, the CDR3 is TGTGCCAGCAGTCCTGGGTACGGGACTCTCCAAGAAGCTTTCTTT.